This T cell receptor (beta chain) is from a study of cytomegalovirus exposure and HLA in healthy donors. The germline gives CDR1 MNHEY, CDR2 SMNVEV (reference sequence). Trimming took off 10 bases at V and 5 bases at J, with 13 bases between the two ends. CDR3 length: 12 amino acids. General observations from the study: Sequences of the TCR beta chain were said to predict the HLA-A and HLA-B alleles of most subjects accurately.

13 Jbeta primers and 60 Vbeta primers were used for the PCR. Repertoires were generated with immunoSEQ multiplex PCR, while TCRdb's copy carries only in-frame clones and drops some. The sample has about 130,000 clones, around 77% seen once. Details on this clone: The antigen remains unidentified.

Sequencing was carried out using PBMCs. The TCR was taken from a man aged 50 to 59 in good health and CMV-seronegative. This chain uses TRBV27 with TRBJ2-3; tentatively, D is TRBD2 (5 bases). CDR3 amino acids: CATSTGLDTQYF. The DNA of the CDR3 is TGTGCCACCTCAACGGGGTTAGATACGCAGTATTTT.